This T cell receptor beta chain was profiled in a study of OX40 agonist ivuxolimab in advanced cancers. The CDR3 spans 16 residues. The V end lost 5 bases, the J end lost 4 bases, and 20 bases lay between the germline ends. The V gene's germline CDR1 is MGHDK and CDR2 SYGVNS. The assay was immunoSEQ multiplex PCR, and TCRdb's table has in-frame clones only and misses some. Among around 68,000 clones listed, 75% to 90% were seen once. General study results and limits: Mean expanded clone counts were higher in CD8+ than CD4+ T cells. In the expanded peripheral T cells, antigen specificity was never determined. There was clonal expansion of CD4+ and CD8+ blood T cells by week 6 at 0.1 to 3.0 mg/kg.

With respect to this clone: Its antigen is as yet unknown.

This sequence originates from an adult with an advanced solid tumor such as melanoma, head and neck, liver or kidney cancer. V gene TRBV25-1 combines with J gene TRBJ1-2; D is ambiguous. The sequences come from CD4+ or CD8+ T cells sorted from blood, collected in a trial of the OX40 agonist ivuxolimab. Here the CDR3 reads CASSPVREAEGYGYTF. DNA of the CDR3: TGTGCCAGCAGTCCAGTCCGGGAGGCTGAGGGCTATGGCTACACCTTC.